Listed below are T cell receptor beta chains from one sample, sequenced in a study of blood T cells in healthy people across ages. MiXCR, run by TCRdb on the 5' RACE reads, gives a single entry per CDR3 protein. The data show 980,000 or so distinct CDR3 sequences, about 48% seen once. Sample: blood. Source of these receptors: a young man in good health. CDR3s include the opening cysteine and the closing phenylalanine or tryptophan. D genes are given only for firm matches. Size is stated for part of the rows, as once, few or many counts, or as a class when the clone is expanded.

V gene	J gene	D gene	clone size	CDR3 protein	CDR3 DNA
TRBV20-1	TRBJ2-3	TRBD2	-	CSATAASGSDTQYF	TGCAGTGCTACCGCCGCTAGCGGGTCAGATACGCAGTATTTT
TRBV7-2	TRBJ1-1	-	-	CASSRTQMNTEAFF	TGTGCCAGCAGCCGAACTCAAATGAACACTGAAGCTTTCTTT
TRBV27	TRBJ1-6	-	-	CASSSVSNSPLHF	TGTGCCAGCAGTTCAGTCAGCAATTCACCCCTCCACTTT
TRBV29-1	TRBJ2-5	-	few	CSVELFQETQYF	TGCAGCGTTGAACTGTTCCAAGAGACCCAGTACTTC
TRBV3-1	TRBJ1-1	-	-	CASSPPGVTEAFF	TGTGCCAGCAGCCCCCCAGGGGTCACTGAAGCTTTCTTT
TRBV27	TRBJ1-1	-	once	CASSTHTLNTEAFF	TGTGCCAGCAGTACTCACACCCTGAACACTGAAGCTTTCTTT
TRBV4-1	TRBJ2-1	TRBD2	once	CASSQEQGLAGPSYNEQFF	TGCGCCAGCAGCCAAGAACAAGGACTAGCGGGGCCCTCCTACAATGAGCAGTTCTTC
TRBV10-3	TRBJ1-4	TRBD1	-	CAIKGQGDEKLFF	TGTGCCATCAAAGGACAGGGGGATGAAAAACTGTTTTTT
TRBV11-2	TRBJ2-1	TRBD2	-	CASSPIGGGMGEQFF	TGTGCCAGCAGCCCCATCGGCGGGGGAATGGGTGAGCAGTTCTTC
TRBV27	TRBJ2-1	TRBD2	-	CASSGEAFGTSVNNEQFF	TGTGCCAGCAGCGGGGAGGCCTTCGGGACTAGCGTAAACAATGAGCAGTTCTTC
TRBV11-3	TRBJ2-4	TRBD2	-	CASSSDGLAGGPGKNIQYF	TGTGCCAGCAGCTCCGACGGACTAGCGGGGGGGCCAGGCAAAAACATTCAGTACTTC
TRBV20-1	TRBJ2-7	-	-	CSARDGASRLEQYF	TGCAGTGCTAGAGATGGGGCTAGCCGTCTGGAGCAGTACTTC
TRBV9	TRBJ2-5	TRBD2	-	CASSVLSGGQETQYF	TGTGCCAGCAGCGTACTAAGCGGGGGGCAAGAGACCCAGTACTTC
TRBV5-1	TRBJ2-3	TRBD2	-	CASSVGLAGGPQSADTQYF	TGCGCCAGCAGCGTCGGACTAGCGGGGGGGCCCCAGAGCGCAGATACGCAGTATTTT
TRBV9	TRBJ2-1	TRBD2	-	CASSVAWTSGGLNEQFF	TGTGCCAGCAGCGTAGCTTGGACTAGCGGGGGCCTCAATGAGCAGTTCTTC
TRBV12-3/TRBV12-4	TRBJ2-2	TRBD2	-	CASSFGGVTGELFF	TGTGCCAGCAGTTTTGGGGGGGTCACCGGGGAGCTGTTTTTT
TRBV20-1	TRBJ1-1	TRBD1	few	CSARPLTGTGGYNTEAFF	TGCAGTGCTAGACCACTCACTGGGACAGGGGGCTACAACACTGAAGCTTTCTTT
TRBV6-6	TRBJ2-4	-	few	CATQGKNIQYF	TGTGCCACCCAAGGCAAAAACATTCAGTACTTC
TRBV7-8	TRBJ1-2	-	few	CASSQAGAYGYTF	TGTGCCAGCAGCCAGGCGGGTGCTTATGGCTACACCTTC
TRBV27	TRBJ2-3	-	-	CASSLSVDADTQYF	TGTGCCAGCAGTTTATCTGTGGATGCAGATACGCAGTATTTT
TRBV29-1	TRBJ2-2	-	-	CSVEPGTAGELFF	TGCAGCGTTGAACCAGGGACGGCCGGGGAGCTGTTTTTT
TRBV5-1	TRBJ2-5	-	few	CASSLDPGRRETQYF	TGCGCCAGCAGCTTGGACCCAGGCCGGAGAGAGACCCAGTACTTC
TRBV2	TRBJ1-2	TRBD1	-	CAGRDRSYGYTF	TGTGCCGGCCGGGACAGGAGCTATGGCTACACCTTC
TRBV7-2	TRBJ1-1	TRBD1	many	CASSLFGQGSTEAFF	TGTGCCAGCAGCTTATTCGGACAGGGAAGTACTGAAGCTTTCTTT
TRBV29-1	TRBJ2-7	TRBD1	-	CSGGGTGRNEQYF	TGCAGCGGTGGAGGGACAGGGAGGAACGAGCAGTACTTC
TRBV12-3/TRBV12-4	TRBJ2-1	-	-	CASSFADSYEQFF	TGTGCCAGCAGTTTCGCAGACTCCTACGAGCAGTTCTTC
TRBV9	TRBJ2-1	TRBD2	-	CASSPRAGGLRNEQFF	TGTGCCAGCAGCCCCCGAGCGGGGGGGCTGAGGAATGAGCAGTTCTTC
TRBV6-1	TRBJ2-1	-	-	CATESDTPEQFF	TGTGCCACCGAATCGGATACTCCCGAGCAGTTCTTC
TRBV4-2	TRBJ2-1	-	-	CASSQDPSAQLSSYNEQFF	TGTGCCAGCAGCCAAGATCCTAGCGCACAGCTTAGCTCCTACAATGAGCAGTTCTTC
TRBV29-1	TRBJ2-7	-	few	CSGEGLNEQYF	TGCAGCGGTGAAGGTCTCAACGAGCAGTACTTC
TRBV10-3	TRBJ2-7	-	many	CAISLDGAYEQYF	TGTGCCATCAGCCTGGACGGGGCCTACGAGCAGTACTTC